This TCR beta chain is drawn from a study of T cells in Graves' hyperthyroidism and ophthalmopathy. Overall study findings and caveats: Blood shared most expanded thyroid clonotypes above 0.001.

Researchers took RNA transcripts and amplified the TCR beta CDR3 regions from them. RT-PCR in the first round (using the HTBI primer set) targeted the TCR CDR3. Using its own MiXCR run on the multiplex PCR reads, TCRdb lists one record per CDR3 protein. This table has 500,000 to 600,000 distinct CDR3 sequences, about a sixth appearing once. CDR3 length equals 16 residues. The germline V gene has CDR1 MNHEY and CDR2 SMNVEV (reference sequence). Deletions cut 6 bases from V and 5 bases from J, with 17 bases between. Uncontrolled infection, other autoimmune disease, pregnancy or lactation led to exclusion. Diagnostic decisions used clinical symptoms, serum thyroxine and TRAb, thyroid ultrasound and orbital computed tomography. PBMCs were sourced from approximately 9.3 ml fresh peripheral blood. This clonotype came up a few times. Antigen: not known.

This TCR was recovered from a woman younger than 35 with Graves' hyperthyroidism. The chain has TRBV27 and TRBJ1-6; no clear D. Material for sequencing was blood. CDR3 region: CASRARVEANNSPLHF. In DNA form, the CDR3 reads TGTGCCAGCAGAGCCAGAGTGGAGGCTAATAATTCACCCCTCCACTTT.